This is a list of T cell receptor beta chains from one sample in a study of blood T cell repertoires in COVID-19. Using immunoSEQ multiplex PCR, the repertoire was profiled, and TCRdb retains in-frame clones only, with some absent. Of about 200,000 clones detected, approximately 90% appear once; the ten largest clones hold roughly 5.7%. Sequences were obtained from peripheral blood. The receptors originated from a man of 80 years or more with acute or convalescent COVID-19. Both conserved end residues are part of each CDR3. A D gene is named only where the DNA matches it firmly. Size values are once, few and many counts, or a class for expanded clones, and some rows have none.

J: TRBJ2-1
D: TRBD2
size: -
V: TRBV24-1
DNA: TGTGCCACCAGTGATTTTCGGGCGACGGGTACTAGCGGGAGGTTGGATGAGCAGTTCTTC
CDR3: CATSDFRATGTSGRLDEQFF

J: TRBJ2-7
D: -
size: -
V: TRBV28
DNA: TGTGCCAGCAGTTTGGCCGGGACTGGCTCCTACGAGCAGTACTTC
CDR3: CASSLAGTGSYEQYF

J: TRBJ1-2
D: -
size: -
V: TRBV15
DNA: TGTGTCACCGGGCTCGGTGAACGCTATGGCTACACCTTC
CDR3: CVTGLGERYGYTF

J: TRBJ2-5
D: -
size: once
V: TRBV7-9
DNA: TGTGCCAGCAGCTTTGTTAGCCAAGAGACCCAGTACTTC
CDR3: CASSFVSQETQYF

J: TRBJ1-5
D: -
size: -
V: TRBV7-2
DNA: TGTGCCAGCAGCTTATCCAGGGATGGCAATCAGCCCCAGCATTTT
CDR3: CASSLSRDGNQPQHF

J: TRBJ2-7
D: -
size: once
V: TRBV5-1
DNA: TGCGCCAGCAGCTTTCTGGGGGGCGAGCAGTACTTC
CDR3: CASSFLGGEQYF

J: TRBJ2-2
D: -
size: -
V: TRBV27
DNA: TGTGCCAGCAGTCCGCAACTATCGAACACCGGGGAGCTGTTTTTT
CDR3: CASSPQLSNTGELFF

J: TRBJ2-1
D: TRBD2
size: -
V: TRBV28
DNA: TGTGCCAGCGTAGGGCTTAGCGGGAACTACAATGAGCAGTTCTTC
CDR3: CASVGLSGNYNEQFF

J: TRBJ2-1
D: -
size: few
V: TRBV27
DNA: TGTGCCAGCAGTTTGGGACTTGGGGAGCAGTTCTTC
CDR3: CASSLGLGEQFF

J: TRBJ2-1
D: -
size: -
V: TRBV11-3
DNA: TGTGCCAGCAGGGCGGACAGCTCCTACAATGAGCAGTTCTTC
CDR3: CASRADSSYNEQFF

J: TRBJ2-2
D: TRBD2
size: -
V: TRBV11-3
DNA: TGTGCCAGCAGCTCCGGGGTAGCGGGAGTGGCCGGGGAGCTGTTTTTT
CDR3: CASSSGVAGVAGELFF

J: TRBJ2-3
D: TRBD1
size: -
V: TRBV10-3
DNA: TGTGCCATCAGTGGGGACAGGGGTGGGGCAGATACGCAGTATTTT
CDR3: CAISGDRGGADTQYF

J: TRBJ2-7
D: -
size: once
V: TRBV30
DNA: TGTGCCTGGAGTCCCGTTTCCTACGAGCAGTACTTC
CDR3: CAWSPVSYEQYF

J: TRBJ2-1
D: TRBD2
size: -
V: TRBV7-8
DNA: TGTGCCAGCAGCCCTATAACGTCTTCCCAAGGGACTAGCGAGAAGCAGTTCTTC
CDR3: CASSPITSSQGTSEKQFF

J: TRBJ1-3
D: -
size: -
V: TRBV9
DNA: TGTGCCAGCAGCCCAACCCCTCGCGGCTCTGGAAACACCATATATTTT
CDR3: CASSPTPRGSGNTIYF

J: TRBJ1-2
D: -
size: -
V: TRBV28
DNA: TGTGCCAGCAGTTTAAGCCCAGCCGGGGTCTATGGCTACACCTTC
CDR3: CASSLSPAGVYGYTF

J: TRBJ1-1
D: -
size: -
V: TRBV27
DNA: TGTGCCAGCAGTGCAGGGATTCCGATGAACACTGAAGCTTTCTTT
CDR3: CASSAGIPMNTEAFF